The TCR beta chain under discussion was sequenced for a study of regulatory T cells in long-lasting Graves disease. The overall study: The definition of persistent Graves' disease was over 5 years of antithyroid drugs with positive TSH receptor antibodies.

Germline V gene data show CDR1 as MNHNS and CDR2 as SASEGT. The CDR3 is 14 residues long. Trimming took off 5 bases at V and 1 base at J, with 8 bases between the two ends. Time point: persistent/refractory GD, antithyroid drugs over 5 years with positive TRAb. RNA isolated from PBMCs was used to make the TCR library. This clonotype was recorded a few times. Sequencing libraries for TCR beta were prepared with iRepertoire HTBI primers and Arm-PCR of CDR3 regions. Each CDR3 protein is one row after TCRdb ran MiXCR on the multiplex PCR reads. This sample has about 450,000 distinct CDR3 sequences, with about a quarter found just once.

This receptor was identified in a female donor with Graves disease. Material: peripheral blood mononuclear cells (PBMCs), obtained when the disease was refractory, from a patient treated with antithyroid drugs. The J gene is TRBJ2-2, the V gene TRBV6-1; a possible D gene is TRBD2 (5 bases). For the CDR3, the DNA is TGTGCCAGCAGTCCGGACTGGAACACCGGGGAGCTGTTTTTT. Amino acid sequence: CASSPDWNTGELFF.